The clone carrying this T cell receptor (beta chain) was seen repeatedly, ten times or more. Its antigen is unknown. These data originate in a study of T cells after yellow fever vaccination. Notes on the study in general: Clonotype sharing between CD4 and CD8 compartments was small. Post-booster repertoires again held most primary-vaccination clones (approximately 96% CD4, 80% to 90% CD8).

Germline values: CDR1 GTSNPN, CDR2 SVGIG (reference sequence). V was pared by 8 bases and J by 5 bases, with 12 bases between. The CDR3 totals 12 residues. They built TCR cDNA with 5'RACE template switching, a step that put in a universal primer site and UMIs. TCRdb re-called the 5' RACE reads with MiXCR, one entry per CDR3 protein. The table has 300,000 or so distinct CDR3 sequences, around 6.8% seen once. The V call is TRBV30, the J call TRBJ2-2; D may be TRBD1 (6 bases). The sequencing here drew on PBMCs, taken roughly 46 days after the first yellow fever vaccination. This TCR was sampled from a man between 18 and 29 years old who received the YFV17D yellow fever vaccine. Here the CDR3 DNA reads TGTGCCGGGAATCAGGGGACCGGGGAGCTGTTTTTT. Encoded protein: CAGNQGTGELFF.